This T cell receptor beta chain was found in a study of shared clonotypes between healthy human individuals. Some clones are missing from TCRdb's copy, which holds only in-frame ones; the method was immunoSEQ multiplex PCR. The sample gives about half a million clones, less than 80% of which show up once; about 12% is in the top ten. This clonotype originated in a woman in her 40s in good health. Some clones in this sample may be carry-over from other donors' samples. The sequencing input was PBMCs.

DNA for the CDR3: TGTGCCAGCAGTTTATACGGGACCCAGCCCTACGAGCAGTACTTC. Translation gives CASSLYGTQPYEQYF. The rearrangement uses TRBV27 and TRBJ2-7, with D possibly being TRBD1 or TRBD2 (5 bases each). This CDR3 spans 15 amino acids. Germline V lookup: CDR1 MNHEY, CDR2 SMNVEV (reference sequence). V gave up 1 base and J gave up 2 bases, with 12 bases separating them.